This T cell receptor beta chain was documented in a study of shared clonotypes between healthy human individuals. Method: immunoSEQ multiplex PCR; TCRdb's copy keeps in-frame clones and lacks some. The sample yields about 2.2 million clones, about 94% seen once. The naive CD8 subset, CD45RO-negative cells positively selected for CCR7, excluded terminally differentiated effector memory CD45RA+ cells. The CDR3 loop spans 16 amino acids. Unmatched junction bases numbered 4, after V lost 4 bases and J lost 1 base. CDR1 is MGHRA and CDR2 is YSYEKL in the germline V gene. Sequenced material: naive CD8+ T cells from PBMCs. This chain joins TRBV4-1 and TRBJ2-3; 11 nucleotides line up with TRBD2. This TCR came from a man between 18 and 29 years old in good health. Some clones in this sample may be carry-over from other donors' samples. The DNA of the CDR3 is TGCGCCAGCAGCCCCAGACTAGCGGGACGCACAGATACGCAGTATTTT. This codes for CASSPRLAGRTDTQYF.